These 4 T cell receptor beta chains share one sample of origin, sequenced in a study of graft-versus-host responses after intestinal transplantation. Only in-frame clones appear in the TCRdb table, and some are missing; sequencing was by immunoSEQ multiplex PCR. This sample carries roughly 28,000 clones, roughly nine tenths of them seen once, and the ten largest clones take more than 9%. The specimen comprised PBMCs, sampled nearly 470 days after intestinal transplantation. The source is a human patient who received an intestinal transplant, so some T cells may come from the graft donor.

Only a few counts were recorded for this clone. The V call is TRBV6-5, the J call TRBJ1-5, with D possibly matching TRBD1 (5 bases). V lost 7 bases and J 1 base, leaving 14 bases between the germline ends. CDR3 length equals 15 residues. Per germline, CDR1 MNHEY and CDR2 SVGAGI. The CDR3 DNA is TGTGCCAGCATCCCCTTTTCAGGGAGCAATCAGCCCCAGCATTTT. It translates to CASIPFSGSNQPQHF.

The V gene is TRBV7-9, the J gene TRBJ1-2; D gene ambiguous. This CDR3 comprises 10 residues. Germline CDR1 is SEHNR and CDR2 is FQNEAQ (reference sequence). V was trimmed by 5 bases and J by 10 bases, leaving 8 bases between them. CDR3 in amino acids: CASSPHDYTF. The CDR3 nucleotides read TGTGCCAGCAGCCCCCATGACTACACCTTC.

CDR3 region: CASTTGSEETQYF. Here the CDR3 DNA reads TGTGCCAGCACCACAGGGAGTGAGGAGACCCAGTACTTC. The rearrangement links TRBV5-5 to TRBJ2-5, with a possible D match to TRBD1 (6 bases). From germline, CDR1 is SGHKS and CDR2 YYEKEE (reference sequence). This CDR3 is 13 amino acids long. V was shortened by 6 bases and J by 5 bases, with 14 bases between the two germline ends.

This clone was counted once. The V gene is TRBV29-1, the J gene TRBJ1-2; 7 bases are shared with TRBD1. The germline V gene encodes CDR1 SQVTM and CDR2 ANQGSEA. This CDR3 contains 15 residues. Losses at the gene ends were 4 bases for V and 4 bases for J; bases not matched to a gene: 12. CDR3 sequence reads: CSVGRPTGVSYGYTF. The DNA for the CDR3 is TGCAGCGTTGGAAGACCCACAGGGGTTAGCTATGGCTACACCTTC.